The 16 T cell receptor beta chains below come from one sample, sequenced in a study of technical replicates of blood from a few donors. Measured with immunoSEQ multiplex PCR; TCRdb has only the in-frame clones, and not every one. Here the sample spans more than 65,000 clones, roughly 92% being singletons. The sample comprised T cells isolated from PBMCs. These receptors were taken from a human donor in good health.

The chain joins TRBV6-5 to TRBJ2-7; tentative D call: TRBD1 (6 bases). Germline loops: CDR1 MNHEY, CDR2 SVGAGI. The CDR3 covers 13 residues. Between the trimmed V and J ends, which lost 4 bases and 2 bases, there was a span of 9 bases. The CDR3 spells CASSSGAPYEQYF. The CDR3 DNA is TGTGCCAGCAGTTCAGGGGCCCCCTACGAGCAGTACTTC.

The chain is built from TRBV10-2 and TRBJ2-7; D is ambiguous. V lost 4 bases, J lost 4 bases, and 5 bases lay in between. In germline, CDR1 is WSHSY, CDR2 SAAADI. The CDR3 sequence is 11 residues long. The CDR3, as DNA: TGCGCCAGCAGTGCCTATTACGAGCAGTACTTC. Its translation: CASSAYYEQYF.

This chain joins TRBV19 and TRBJ2-7; TRBD1 might be the D (6 bases). Germline V gene sequence: CDR1 LNHDA, CDR2 SQIVND (reference sequence). The CDR3 is made up of 13 amino acids. V dropped 5 bases and J dropped 2 bases, with 10 bases sitting between them. In DNA form, the CDR3 reads TGTGCCAGTAGTGACAGGAAAACCTACGAGCAGTACTTC. Encoded protein: CASSDRKTYEQYF.

J is TRBJ1-2 and V is TRBV29-1; TRBD1 matches 7 bases. The CDR3 spans 12 residues. CDR1 SQVTM and CDR2 ANQGSEA come from the germline V gene. With 1 base clipped from V and 4 bases from J, the junction kept 0 bases outside the gene matches. The CDR3 loop is CSVEAGGYGYTF. CDR3 nucleotide sequence: TGCAGCGTTGAAGCAGGGGGCTATGGCTACACCTTC.

The chain joins TRBV7-6 to TRBJ1-3; 9 bases match TRBD1. Germline V gene lookup returns CDR1 SGHVS and CDR2 FNYEAQ. The CDR3 has 14 residues. V lost 4 bases to trimming and J lost 5 bases; unmatched junction nucleotides: 3. The CDR3 spells CASSWTGDRNTIYF. The CDR3 DNA is TGTGCCAGCAGCTGGACAGGGGATAGAAACACCATATATTTT.

The CDR3 spells CASSLIGRTSTDTQYF. The CDR3 coding sequence is TGTGCCAGCAGTTTAATCGGTAGGACTAGCACAGATACGCAGTATTTT. The chain couples TRBV28 to TRBJ2-3; perhaps TRBD2 as D (5 bases). This CDR3 is built from 16 residues. Germline loops: CDR1 MDHEN, CDR2 SYDVKM. Trimming took 2 bases from V and 0 from J, leaving 12 bases between them.

The chain couples TRBV4-3 to TRBJ2-3; 11 bases fit TRBD2. Germline V lookup: CDR1 LGHNA, CDR2 YSLEER. The V and J ends lost 1 base and 2 bases, in that order; junction bases with no gene match: 5. The CDR3 is 17 residues long. The CDR3 bases are TGCGCCAGCAGCCAAGGTAGACTAGCGGGATACACAGATACGCAGTATTTT. Amino acids: CASSQGRLAGYTDTQYF.

The V and J genes are TRBV4-2 and TRBJ2-7; D perhaps matches TRBD1 (6 bases). Germline V lookup: CDR1 LGHNA, CDR2 YNFKEQ. V lost 2 bases and J lost 4, with 6 bases in between. The CDR3 runs to 12 residues. The CDR3 DNA follows: TGTGCCAGCAGCCAAACAGGGTACGAGCAGTACTTC. It is translated as CASSQTGYEQYF.

The V and J genes are TRBV6-4 and TRBJ1-4; 7 positions agree with TRBD1. The CDR3 is 15 residues long. Germline lookup yields CDR1 MRHNA and CDR2 SNTAGT. V lost 5 bases, J lost 1 base, and 4 bases stayed unmatched. The CDR3 nucleotides are TGTGCCAGCAGTAAACAGGGGTTAACTAATGAAAAACTGTTTTTT. This sequence encodes CASSKQGLTNEKLFF.

The rearrangement joins TRBV7-2 to TRBJ2-7; the D gene is possibly TRBD2 (5 bases). Germline V gene sequence: CDR1 SGHTA, CDR2 FQGNSA. This CDR3 spans 14 amino acids. Trimming removed 5 bases at V and 1 base at J, with 12 bases between. CDR3 sequence: CASSPLDFSYEQYF. The CDR3 nucleotides read TGTGCCAGCAGCCCGTTGGACTTTTCCTACGAGCAGTACTTC.

This CDR3 is CASSPFQRGTGASTWYQETQYF. The CDR3 DNA sequence: TGTGCCAGCAGCCCATTCCAAAGGGGGACAGGAGCCTCCACTTGGTATCAAGAGACCCAGTACTTC. The chain combines TRBV14 with TRBJ2-5; the match to TRBD1 covers 8 bases. With V trimmed by 4 bases and J by 2 bases, 27 bases remained unmatched. From germline, CDR1 is SGHDN and CDR2 FVKESK. CDR3 length: 22 amino acids.

The genes are TRBV29-1 and TRBJ1-1; tentatively, D is TRBD1 (5 bases). The CDR3 sequence is 12 residues long. Germline V gives CDR1 SQVTM, CDR2 ANQGSEA. Trimming took off 5 bases at V and 3 bases at J, with 10 bases between the two ends. As DNA, the CDR3 is TGCAGCGTTTCCTGGGGGGACACTGAAGCTTTCTTT. Its translation: CSVSWGDTEAFF. The full variable domain, rest sourced from reference TRBV29-1 and TRBJ1-1, is SAVISQKPSRDICQRGTSLTIQCQVDSQVTMMFWYRQQPGQSLTLIATANQGSEATYESGFVIDKFPISRPNLTFSTLTVSNMSPEDSSIYLCSVSWGDTEAFFGQGTRLTVV.

The chain is built from TRBV6-5 and TRBJ2-7; 9 positions match TRBD2. The CDR3 runs to 14 residues. The trim removed 4 bases at V and 6 bases at J, leaving 7 bases unmatched. From germline, CDR1 is MNHEY and CDR2 SVGAGI. The CDR3 DNA reads as TGTGCCAGCAGTTCCGGGGTAGCGGGAGCCGAGCAGTACTTC. It specifies CASSSGVAGAEQYF.

The chain uses TRBV25-1 and TRBJ1-3; D not certain. Trimming left V 0 bases short and J 4 bases short, with 7 bases between. CDR3 length equals 14 residues. Germline V gene sequence: CDR1 MGHDK, CDR2 SYGVNS. CDR3 DNA sequence: TGTGCCAGCAGTGAATATCGGGGAGGAAACACCATATATTTT. It encodes CASSEYRGGNTIYF.

This chain uses TRBV1 with TRBJ2-3; the table gives TRBD2 as D, unverified against the DNA. TRBV1 is shown as a pseudogene. This CDR3 region has 17 residues. DNA for the CDR3: TGCACCAGCAGCACCCAGGACCGGCGGGAAAGCACAGATACGCAGTATTTT. This codes for CTSSTQDRRESTDTQYF.

The rearrangement links TRBV4-3 to TRBJ2-1; D is possibly TRBD2 (5 bases). CDR1 and CDR2 from the germline V gene are LGHNA and YSLEER. V was clipped by 0 bases and J by 3 bases, with 9 bases between them. CDR3 length: 15 residues. As DNA, the CDR3 is TGCGCCAGCAGCCAAGACTCACTAGACTACAATGAGCAGTTCTTC. Its translation: CASSQDSLDYNEQFF.